Each of the 24 T cell receptor beta chains below was sequenced from the same sample in a study of T cell changes during pregnancy in multiple sclerosis. This table comes from immunoSEQ multiplex PCR, and its TCRdb copy is limited to in-frame clones, with some not included. The sample consists of 35,000 to 45,000 clones, over 75% of them appearing once. The source material was CD8+ T cells from peripheral blood mononuclear cells, sampled in the first trimester of pregnancy. The receptors were sampled from a female donor with multiple sclerosis, enrolled in a pregnancy study.

The V call is TRBV9, the J call TRBJ2-1; 9 bases align to TRBD2. With 4 bases clipped from V and 16 bases from J, the junction kept 12 bases outside the gene matches. Germline V gives CDR1 SGDLS, CDR2 YYNGEE. The CDR3 is 13 amino acids. In nucleotides, the CDR3 is TGTGCCAGCAGCCTTAGCGGGGGACCCCCTGGCTTCTTC. Protein: CASSLSGGPPGFF. Complete variable domain (other parts from reference TRBV9 and TRBJ2-1): DSGVTQTPKHLITATGQRVTLRCSPRSGDLSVYWYQQSLDQGLQFLIQYYNGEERAKGNILERFSAQQFPDLHSELNLSSLELGDSALYFCASSLSGGPPGFFGPGTRLTVL.

CDR3 in amino acids: CASSSAGSPNEKLFF. The DNA for the CDR3 is TGTGCCAGCAGTTCCGCCGGGTCCCCTAATGAAAAACTGTTTTTT. The chain couples TRBV28 to TRBJ1-4; D uncertain. The length of the CDR3 is 15 residues. V gave up 4 bases and J gave up 3 bases, with 12 bases separating them. Germline-derived CDR1 and CDR2 are MDHEN and SYDVKM.

Only one count was recorded for this clone. V usage is TRBV4-2 and J usage is TRBJ2-7, with D tentatively TRBD2 (5 bases). The CDR3 spans 14 residues. Per the germline V gene, CDR1 is LGHNA and CDR2 is YNFKEQ. V lost 3 bases to trimming and J lost 2 bases, with 11 bases between them. This CDR3 reads CASSHSGNPYEQYF. The CDR3 bases are TGTGCCAGCAGCCATTCCGGGAACCCCTACGAGCAGTACTTC.

At least ten counts were recorded for this clone. The identical CDR3 is also encoded by other nucleotide sequences in the sample. The CDR3: CASSELAGGQETQYF. In DNA, the CDR3 is TGTGCCAGCAGTGAACTAGCGGGGGGGCAAGAGACCCAGTACTTC. The chain recombines TRBV6-1 with TRBJ2-5, with 12 bases aligning to TRBD2. V was pared by 2 bases and J by 2 bases, with 0 bases of the junction left unmatched. Germline assignment: CDR1 MNHNS and CDR2 SASEGT. This CDR3 has 15 residues.

The chain employs TRBV5-6 and TRBJ1-6; TRBD1 matches at 7 bases. The trim removed 2 bases at V and 0 bases at J, leaving 11 bases unmatched. CDR3 size: 19 residues. Looked up from germline, CDR1 is SGHDT and CDR2 is YYEEEE. The CDR3 nucleotides are TGTGCCAGCAGCTTTAGAGGGGGCGATAAAAGCTCCTATAATTCACCCCTCCACTTT. Its protein is CASSFRGGDKSSYNSPLHF.

V and J are TRBV7-2 and TRBJ2-2; TRBD2 agrees at 16 bases. Unmatched junction bases numbered 13, after V lost 7 bases and J lost 5 bases. The germline gives CDR1 SGHTA, CDR2 FQGNSA. This CDR3 contains 19 residues. CDR3 DNA: TGTGCCAGCACCCTCTTCCCGGGACTAGCGGGGGGGCAAACCGGGGAGCTGTTTTTT. Its translation: CASTLFPGLAGGQTGELFF.

The chain combines TRBV5-5 with TRBJ2-3, with 7 nucleotides matching TRBD1. Per germline, CDR1 SGHKS and CDR2 YYEKEE (reference sequence). The CDR3 totals 20 residues. The junction had 21 bases not matched to a gene; V was cut back by 4 bases and J by 1 base. In DNA, the CDR3 is TGTGCCAGCAGCATCGAACCGGGACAGAGGACAACATGGGGCACAGATACGCAGTATTTT. As protein: CASSIEPGQRTTWGTDTQYF.

This clone was seen a handful of times. The rearrangement joins TRBV6-6 to TRBJ1-3; 8 bases are shared with TRBD1. The ends lost 2 bases at V and 0 bases at J; junction bases unmatched: 3. The V gene's germline CDR1 is MNHNY and CDR2 SVGAGI (reference sequence). This CDR3 comprises 16 residues. For the CDR3, the DNA is TGTGCCAGCAGTTACCGGACAGGGAGCTCTGGAAACACCATATATTTT. This codes for CASSYRTGSSGNTIYF.

The CDR3 DNA follows: TGTGCCAGCAGTGAACCCGCGGGGGGCGGGGAGACCCAGTACTTC. This gives the protein CASSEPAGGGETQYF. The chain is built from TRBV2 and TRBJ2-5, with 8 positions matching TRBD2. Germline V CDR1 and CDR2: SNHLY, FYNNEI. The trim removed 2 bases at V and 5 bases at J, leaving 7 bases unmatched. The CDR3 sequence is 15 residues long.

The rearrangement joins TRBV4-3 to TRBJ1-4, with D perhaps TRBD1 (6 bases). CDR3 length: 15 residues. Trimming took off 1 base at V and 4 bases at J, with 10 bases between the two ends. CDR1 is LGHNA, CDR2 YSLEER, per germline. CDR3 sequence (DNA): TGCGCCAGCAGCCAAGGGGACACCCTTAATGAAAAACTGTTTTTT. Protein sequence: CASSQGDTLNEKLFF.

V gene TRBV5-6 combines with J gene TRBJ2-7; 8 nucleotides align to TRBD1. Germline V gives CDR1 SGHDT, CDR2 YYEEEE. The CDR3 covers 13 residues. Trimming at V came to 4 bases and at J to 9 bases, leaving 9 bases not matched to a gene. In DNA, the CDR3 is TGTGCCAGCAGCGCCGGGACAGGAGGTGGGCAGTACTTC. It is translated as CASSAGTGGGQYF.

A note on this clone: Compared with germline, one end of the junction differs, possibly owing to a read error. The CDR3 DNA follows: TGTGTCACCTGCAGTTACTTGCTCACAGATACGCAGTATTTT. It encodes CVTCSYLLTDTQYF. The J gene is TRBJ2-3, the V gene TRBV15; D unresolved. Germline V lookup: CDR1 LNHNV, CDR2 YYDKDF (reference sequence). The length of the CDR3 is 14 residues. The entire variable domain, with the rest obtained from reference TRBV15 and TRBJ2-3, is as follows: DAMVIQNPRYQVTQFGKPVTLSCSQTLNHNVMYWYQQKSSQAPKLLFHYYDKDFNNEADTPDNFQSRRPNTSFCFLDIRSPGLGDTAMYLCVTCSYLLTDTQYFGPGTRLTVL.

The chain employs TRBV6-5 and TRBJ2-5, with D possibly TRBD1 on 6 matching bases. V was shortened by 10 bases and J by 2 bases, with 11 bases between the two germline ends. Germline lookup yields CDR1 MNHEY and CDR2 SVGAGI. The CDR3 covers 12 residues. The CDR3 loop reads CATYRVQETQYF. The CDR3 DNA is TGTGCCACCTACAGGGTACAAGAGACCCAGTACTTC.

This chain links TRBV2 with TRBJ2-7, with unresolved D. The germline V gene encodes CDR1 SNHLY and CDR2 FYNNEI. The CDR3 contains 15 residues. The V gene lost 3 bases and the J gene lost 0 bases, with 12 bases spanning the gap. The CDR3 DNA reads TGTGCCAGCAGTGATTTTGGTGCGAGCTCCTACGAGCAGTACTTC. Residues: CASSDFGASSYEQYF.

The rearrangement links TRBV9 to TRBJ2-3; possible D gene TRBD2, 5 bases. Trimming pared 0 bases from V and 5 bases from J, leaving 13 bases between. There are 15 residues in the CDR3. CDR1 is SGDLS and CDR2 is YYNGEE in the germline V gene. The DNA for the CDR3 is TGTGCCAGCAGCGTAGCGACCCATCGGGGAGATACGCAGTATTTT. This sequence encodes CASSVATHRGDTQYF.

V gene TRBV4-1 combines with J gene TRBJ1-1; D uncertain. In germline, CDR1 is MGHRA, CDR2 YSYEKL. Trimming took 4 bases from V and 0 from J, leaving 12 bases between them. The CDR3 spans 15 residues. The CDR3 loop is CASSLESVMNTEAFF. CDR3 in DNA: TGCGCCAGCAGCCTTGAAAGCGTCATGAACACTGAAGCTTTCTTT.

The chain combines TRBV5-4 with TRBJ2-7; 9 bases agree with TRBD1. CDR3 length: 16 residues. CDR1 and CDR2 from the germline V gene are SGHNT and YYREEE (reference sequence). J gave up 1 base and V 2 bases, and 7 bases lay outside the gene matches. The DNA of the CDR3 is TGTGCCAGCAGCTTATTCGTGGGACAGGGTTCCTACGAGCAGTACTTC. As protein: CASSLFVGQGSYEQYF.

This clone was seen once. The gene calls are TRBV20-1 and TRBJ2-7; a possible D gene is TRBD1 (5 bases). Between the trimmed V and J ends, which lost 4 bases and 3 bases, there was a span of 7 bases. This CDR3 has 11 residues. Per the germline V gene, CDR1 is DFQATT and CDR2 is SNEGSKA (reference sequence). CDR3 nucleotide sequence: TGCAGTGCTACCAGGGTCTACGAGCAGTACTTC. This codes for CSATRVYEQYF.

The genes are TRBV6-1 and TRBJ2-3; 9 nucleotides agree with TRBD1. This CDR3 comprises 15 residues. Germline V lookup: CDR1 MNHNS, CDR2 SASEGT. The V segment lost 4 bases and the J segment 3 bases; nucleotides outside the gene matches: 5. This CDR3 is CASSAGTGLTDTQYF. The CDR3 coding sequence is TGTGCCAGCAGTGCCGGGACAGGGTTAACAGATACGCAGTATTTT.

The J gene is TRBJ2-7, the V gene TRBV27; tentatively, D is TRBD1 (5 bases). Germline loops: CDR1 MNHEY, CDR2 SMNVEV (reference sequence). V lost 2 bases to trimming and J lost 6 bases, with 14 bases between them. The CDR3 is 14 amino acids. CDR3 in amino acids: CASSLQGFLGEQYF. The CDR3 DNA reads as TGTGCCAGCAGTTTACAGGGTTTTCTAGGCGAGCAGTACTTC.

The chain carries TRBV27 and TRBJ1-5, with TRBD1 identical over 10 bases. The trim removed 3 bases at V and 0 bases at J, leaving 5 bases unmatched. This CDR3 is 17 amino acids long. Germline lookup yields CDR1 MNHEY and CDR2 SMNVEV (reference sequence). The DNA of the CDR3 is TGTGCCAGCAGTTTGACAGGGGGCGAGTCTAGCAATCAGCCCCAGCATTTT. Translation: CASSLTGGESSNQPQHF.

The rearrangement links TRBV7-2 to TRBJ1-2; perhaps TRBD1 as D (6 bases). The CDR3 has 16 residues. With 2 bases removed from V and 3 bases from J, the gap between germline ends came to 16 bases. Germline V CDR1 and CDR2: SGHTA, FQGNSA. CDR3 amino acids: CASSLKFWGHYYGYTF. As DNA, the CDR3 is TGTGCCAGCAGCTTAAAATTCTGGGGGCACTACTATGGCTACACCTTC.

This chain connects TRBV9 to TRBJ2-2, with a possible D match to TRBD1 (5 bases). Trimming removed 4 bases from V and 3 bases from J, with 10 bases in between. The CDR3 totals 14 residues. The germline gives CDR1 SGDLS, CDR2 YYNGEE. CDR3 sequence (DNA): TGTGCCAGCAGCCCTCCGACAGACACCGGGGAGCTGTTTTTT. Translating it yields CASSPPTDTGELFF.

The chain links TRBV4-3 to TRBJ2-7, with 8 bases identical to TRBD1. The CDR3 is made up of 15 amino acids. Germline-derived CDR1 and CDR2 are LGHNA and YSLEER. V lost 4 bases and J lost 4; bases outside the gene matches: 9. CDR3 sequence (DNA): TGCGCCAGCAGCCTTACGACAGGGGAAGGGTACGAGCAGTACTTC. Its translation: CASSLTTGEGYEQYF.